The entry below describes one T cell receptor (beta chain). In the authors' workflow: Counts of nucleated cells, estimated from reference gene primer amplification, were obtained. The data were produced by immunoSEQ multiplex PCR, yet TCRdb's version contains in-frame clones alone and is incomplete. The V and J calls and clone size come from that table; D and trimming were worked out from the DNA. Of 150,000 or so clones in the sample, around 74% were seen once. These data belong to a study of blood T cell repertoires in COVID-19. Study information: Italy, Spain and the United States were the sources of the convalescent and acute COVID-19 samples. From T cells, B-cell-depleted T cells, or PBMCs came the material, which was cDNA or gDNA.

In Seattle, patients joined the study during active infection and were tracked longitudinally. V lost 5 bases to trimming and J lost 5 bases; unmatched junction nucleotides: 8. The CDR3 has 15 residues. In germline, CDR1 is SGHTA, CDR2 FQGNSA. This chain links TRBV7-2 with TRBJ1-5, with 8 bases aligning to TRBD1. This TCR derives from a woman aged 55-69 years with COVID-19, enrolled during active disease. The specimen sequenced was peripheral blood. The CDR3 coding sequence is TGTGCCAGCAGCAAGACAGGGGTTATGGATCAGCCCCAGCATTTT. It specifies CASSKTGVMDQPQHF. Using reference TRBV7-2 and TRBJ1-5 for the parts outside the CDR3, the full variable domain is GAGVSQSPSNKVTEKGKDVELRCDPISGHTALYWYRQSLGQGLEFLIYFQGNSAPDKSGLPSDRFSAERTGGSVSTLTIQRTQQEDSAVYLCASSKTGVMDQPQHFGDGTRLSIL.